This TCR beta chain was profiled in a study of CD8 T cells in Susac syndrome. In blood CD8+ and CD4+ T cells, TCR beta underwent sequencing. RNA, at about 0.45 to 1 ug, was reverse transcribed with random hexamers. Amplification of TCR beta CDR3 was carried out by immunoSEQ multiplex PCR, which covered 54 Vbeta and 13 Jbeta segments. TCRdb fed the immunoSEQ multiplex PCR reads into MiXCR, producing one record per CDR3 protein. The sample shows 100,000 to 150,000 distinct CDR3 sequences, nearly 95% of them seen only once. Germline CDR1 MDHEN, CDR2 SYDVKM. The CDR3 covers 15 residues. V was clipped by 6 bases and J by 3 bases; unmatched bases: 8.

This receptor was obtained from a human donor in good health. The chain links TRBV28 to TRBJ2-7; TRBD2 matches at 10 bases. What was sequenced was CD4+ T cells from PBMCs. The chain's CDR3 is CASRTHGTSDYEQYF. CDR3 in DNA: TGTGCCAGCAGGACACACGGGACTAGCGACTACGAGCAGTACTTC. Looking up the rest from reference TRBV28 and TRBJ2-7 gives the full variable domain: DVKVTQSSRYLVKRTGEKVFLECVQDMDHENMFWYRQDPGLGLRLIYFSYDVKMKEKGDIPEGYSVSREKKERFSLILESASTNQTSMYLCASRTHGTSDYEQYFGPGTRLTVT.